These T cell receptor beta chains were read from a single sample in a study of T cell repertoires in cytomegalovirus infection. In TCRdb, the reads were re-called with MiXCR into one record per CDR3 protein. Of some 220,000 distinct CDR3 sequences in the sample, approximately 13% are singletons; the top ten hold 1.6%. Sequenced input: PBMCs. The source is a human donor in good health (CMV status not recorded). Some clones in this sample may be carry-over from other donors' samples. CDR3s include the opening cysteine and the closing phenylalanine or tryptophan. Each record gives: J gene, clone size, D gene, V gene, CDR3 DNA, CDR3 protein. The D gene is left open where the match is weak. Rows may omit the clone size; those that give it use once, few, many or a size class.

TRBJ2-3,few,-,TRBV5-4,TGTGCCAGCAGCTTGGGCAGCCGCCCTGGTACAGATACGCAGTATTTT,CASSLGSRPGTDTQYF
TRBJ2-3,few,-,TRBV7-3,TGTGCCAGCAGCTTAACGTTGGGTCCAGATACGCAGTATTTT,CASSLTLGPDTQYF
TRBJ2-5,few,-,TRBV6-2/TRBV6-3,TGTGCCAGCAGTTGGGGGGAAGAGACCCAGTACTTC,CASSWGEETQYF
TRBJ2-3,-,TRBD1,TRBV7-2,TGTGCCAGCAGTTACCGGGACAGCAACACAGATACGCAGTATTTT,CASSYRDSNTDTQYF
TRBJ1-1,-,-,TRBV20-1,TGCAGTGCTAGAGTCCGACCGGTCGGTGTGAACACTGAAGCTTTCTTT,CSARVRPVGVNTEAFF
TRBJ2-6,-,-,TRBV29-1,TGCAGCGTCACACACACCTCTGGGGCCAACGTCCTGACTTTC,CSVTHTSGANVLTF
TRBJ1-2,few,-,TRBV20-1,TGCAGTGCTAGCGGACATACCTTC,CSASGHTF
TRBJ1-1,-,-,TRBV4-2,TGTGCCAGCAGCCAAGAGTGGGGGGCGGGGAACACTGAAGCTTTCTTT,CASSQEWGAGNTEAFF
TRBJ1-2,few,TRBD1,TRBV6-5,TGTGCCAGCAGACCCCGGGACAGGGTCCATGGCTACACCTTC,CASRPRDRVHGYTF
TRBJ1-4,few,-,TRBV11-3,TGTGCCAGCAGCGACCGGACCTTGTTGGCGGAAAAACTGTTTTTT,CASSDRTLLAEKLFF
TRBJ2-1,many,TRBD2,TRBV7-2,TGTGCCAGCAGCTCCGGACTAGGAACGCAGTTCTTC,CASSSGLGTQFF
TRBJ1-1,-,TRBD1,TRBV20-1,TGCAGTGCTAGTGGGCAGGGGGGGGAGGCTTTCTTT,CSASGQGGEAFF
TRBJ2-5,-,TRBD2,TRBV28,TGTGCCAGCAGTTTAGCCAGCGGGAGAGGAGAGACCCAGTACTTC,CASSLASGRGETQYF
TRBJ2-5,many,-,TRBV7-2,TGTGCCAGCAGCACCGCTCCCGGGAACTCTCAAGAGACCCAGTACTTC,CASSTAPGNSQETQYF
TRBJ1-1,many,TRBD1,TRBV19,TGTGCCAGTAGTCTCTCCGGGACAGGCGACACTGAAGCTTTCTTT,CASSLSGTGDTEAFF
TRBJ1-1,many,-,TRBV7-2,TGTGCCAGCAGCCCTTCAGGGGCTGCTGAAGCTTTCTTT,CASSPSGAAEAFF
TRBJ2-2,-,TRBD2,TRBV15,TGTGCCACCAGCAGAGGACTAGCGGACACCGGGGAGCTGTTTTTT,CATSRGLADTGELFF
TRBJ2-7,many,TRBD1,TRBV7-2,TGTGCCACAACTCGACAGGGTAAATCCTACGAGCAGTACTTC,CATTRQGKSYEQYF
TRBJ1-2,few,-,TRBV7-9,TGTGCCAGCAGCCTATCGGACCATAGGGGGGAGACCTTC,CASSLSDHRGETF
TRBJ1-1,-,-,TRBV12-3/TRBV12-4,TGTGCCAGCAGTTTTGTTGTCCAGGACACTGAAGCTTTCTTT,CASSFVVQDTEAFF
TRBJ2-1,few,-,TRBV6-2/TRBV6-3,TGTGCCAGCAGTTCGATAACTGGCGGCCCCTACAATGAGCAGTTCTTC,CASSSITGGPYNEQFF
TRBJ2-3,many,-,TRBV6-2/TRBV6-3,TGTGCCAGCAGTTACCTACTTTCCTGGGTAGCGGACCGATCCTGGGGAGATACGCAGTATTTT,CASSYLLSWVADRSWGDTQYF
TRBJ2-5,few,TRBD1,TRBV14,TGTGCCAGCAGCCAAGAACGTTCGAGGGGGCTAGGAGGAGAGACCCAGTACTTC,CASSQERSRGLGGETQYF
TRBJ1-1,few,TRBD1,TRBV5-1,TGCGCCAGCAGCTTGGACAGGGGGACCACTGAAGCTTTCTTT,CASSLDRGTTEAFF
TRBJ1-1,few,-,TRBV18,TGTGCCAGCTCACCACCTGGAGGGGTAAACACTGAAGCTTTCTTT,CASSPPGGVNTEAFF
TRBJ2-7,many,TRBD1,TRBV10-3,TGTGCCATCAGCGGGACAGGGGGCACCTACGAGCAGTACTTC,CAISGTGGTYEQYF
TRBJ2-1,many,-,TRBV7-2,TGTGCCAGCAGCTTAAATCCGCGCTATTACAATGAGCAGTTCTTC,CASSLNPRYYNEQFF
TRBJ2-2,-,-,TRBV7-9,TGTGCCAGCAGCTGGGACGGCCCCACCGGGGAGCTGTTTTTT,CASSWDGPTGELFF
TRBJ2-3,many,-,TRBV28,TGTGCCAGCAGTACAAACACAGATACGCAGTATTTT,CASSTNTDTQYF
TRBJ1-1,many,-,TRBV7-2,TGTGCCAGCAACCCGGGGGGACCCATAAACACTGAAGCTTTCTTT,CASNPGGPINTEAFF
TRBJ1-5,-,TRBD1,TRBV19,TGTGCCAGTAGGACGGACAGGGGGGATCCTGGTCAGCCCCAGCATTTT,CASRTDRGDPGQPQHF
TRBJ2-1,many,-,TRBV7-2,TGTGCCAGCAGCTTTATGGGGGCAGGTATTGTGAATGAGCAGTTCTTC,CASSFMGAGIVNEQFF
TRBJ1-5,many,-,TRBV15,TGTGCCACCAGCAGAGTCGGAACTTTCAATCAGCCCCAGCATTTT,CATSRVGTFNQPQHF
TRBJ2-1,many,-,TRBV11-2,TGTGCCAGCAGCTTAGGCAGACACGGGGGTAGTAATGAGCAGTTCTTC,CASSLGRHGGSNEQFF
TRBJ1-5,many,-,TRBV19,TGTGCCAGTACCGCAAGGGGGGGACGTGGCAATCAGCCCCAGCATTTT,CASTARGGRGNQPQHF
TRBJ1-6,few,-,TRBV5-1,TGCGCCAGCAGCTTGGGACAGGATGTTTCACCCCTCCACTTT,CASSLGQDVSPLHF
TRBJ2-7,few,TRBD2,TRBV6-2/TRBV6-3,TGTGCCAGCAGAAAACTAGCGGGAGGCACCTACGAGCAGTACTTC,CASRKLAGGTYEQYF
TRBJ2-5,many,-,TRBV20-1,TGCAGTGCTCTTCCGGCGGGCGAAAGAGAGACCCAGTACTTC,CSALPAGERETQYF
TRBJ2-7,many,TRBD2,TRBV7-2,TGTGCCAGCAGCTTAAATGGCGGGAGGTTTAGCGGCGAGCAGTACTTC,CASSLNGGRFSGEQYF
TRBJ1-6,few,-,TRBV3-1,TGTGCCAGCAGCCCGATTTCGTTCTCGGGAAATAATTCACCCCTCCACTTT,CASSPISFSGNNSPLHF
TRBJ2-5,many,-,TRBV7-9,TGTGCCAGCAGCTCCAGGGGTGCGGAGACCCAGTACTTC,CASSSRGAETQYF
TRBJ2-7,many,-,TRBV7-2,TGTGCCAGCAGCCTTGGCAGGGAGTCCTACGAGCAGTACTTC,CASSLGRESYEQYF
TRBJ2-1,-,TRBD2,TRBV29-1,TGCAGCCTTTACAAAAGCGGGGGTCCTCTCTCCTACAATGAGCAGTTCTTC,CSLYKSGGPLSYNEQFF
TRBJ1-2,few,-,TRBV20-1,TGCAGTGCTAGAGATTTACCGGGAGGCTACACCTTC,CSARDLPGGYTF